This TCR beta chain was profiled in a study of OX40 agonist ivuxolimab in advanced cancers. Study context: Three individuals attained partial responses, comprising one hepatocellular carcinoma case and two cutaneous melanoma cases.

Assay: immunoSEQ multiplex PCR; the TCRdb copy retains only in-frame clones and omits some. The sample yields 85,000 to 100,000 clones, around 87% seen once. Study observations and caveats: Patients who responded partially at 0.1-3.0 mg/kg showed clonal expansion ranking among the lowest. CD8+ T cells were the subset that, on average, had more expanded clones than CD4+.

The V end lost 5 bases, the J end lost 2 bases, and 15 bases lay between the germline ends. CDR3 length: 15 residues. CDR1 MNHNS and CDR2 SASEGT come from the germline V gene. As concerns this clone: The antigen is unknown.

The clonotype was recovered from an adult with an advanced solid tumor such as melanoma, head and neck, liver or kidney cancer. The rearrangement joins TRBV6-1 to TRBJ1-2; TRBD1 might be the D (5 bases). Sequencing was performed on CD4+ or CD8+ T cells sorted from blood, taken in a trial of the OX40 agonist ivuxolimab. The DNA for the CDR3 is TGTGCCAGCAGTCCTCCGGGACGAATCAACTATGGCTACACCTTC. Protein: CASSPPGRINYGYTF.